This TCR beta chain was sequenced in a study of blood T cell repertoires in COVID-19. Sequenced by immunoSEQ multiplex PCR; TCRdb stores in-frame clones only, minus some. There are 150,000 to 200,000 clones in the sample; 75% to 80% occur only once, and approximately 26% lies in the top ten. From germline, CDR1 is DFQATT and CDR2 SNEGSKA (reference sequence). J lost 5 bases, V lost 7 bases, and 0 bases had no gene match. The CDR3 is made up of 11 amino acids. This clone was detected a few times. The material sequenced was peripheral blood. The chain joins TRBV20-1 to TRBJ2-7, with 12 bases lining up with TRBD2. The TCR was taken from an older woman with acute or convalescent COVID-19. This chain's CDR3 is CSGLAGDEQYF. The CDR3 DNA reads as TGCAGTGGACTAGCGGGAGACGAGCAGTACTTC.